The present TCR beta chain was sequenced within a study of CD8 T cells in Susac syndrome. Random hexamers were used to reverse transcribe the RNA input (about 0.5 to 1 ug). MiXCR, applied by TCRdb to the immunoSEQ multiplex PCR reads, yields one record per CDR3 protein. Of around 80,000 distinct CDR3 sequences listed, 93% are singletons. The V gene lost 1 base and the J gene lost 4 bases, with 17 bases spanning the gap. Germline CDR1 is DFQATT and CDR2 is SNEGSKA (reference sequence). The CDR3 is 16 amino acids. TCR beta sequences were obtained from blood CD8+ and CD4+ T cells. The sequenced sample consisted of CD8+ T cells from PBMCs. J is TRBJ2-1 and V is TRBV20-1; weak D call: TRBD1 (6 bases). The sequence derives from a human donor with Susac syndrome. CDR3 DNA sequence: TGCAGTGCTAGAGTCCCCTACAGGGTCAGGTACAATGAGCAGTTCTTC. It yields the protein CSARVPYRVRYNEQFF.